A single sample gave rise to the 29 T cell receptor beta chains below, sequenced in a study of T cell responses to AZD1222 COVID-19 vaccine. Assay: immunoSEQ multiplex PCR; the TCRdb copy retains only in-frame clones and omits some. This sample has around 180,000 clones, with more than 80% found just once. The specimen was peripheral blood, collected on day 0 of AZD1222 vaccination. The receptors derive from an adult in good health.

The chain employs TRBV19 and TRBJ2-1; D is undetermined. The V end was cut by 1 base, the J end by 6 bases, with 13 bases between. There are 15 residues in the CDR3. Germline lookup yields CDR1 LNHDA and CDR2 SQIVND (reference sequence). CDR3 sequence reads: CASSIVFRNGNEQFF. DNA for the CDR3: TGTGCCAGTAGTATAGTCTTTCGGAATGGCAATGAGCAGTTCTTC.

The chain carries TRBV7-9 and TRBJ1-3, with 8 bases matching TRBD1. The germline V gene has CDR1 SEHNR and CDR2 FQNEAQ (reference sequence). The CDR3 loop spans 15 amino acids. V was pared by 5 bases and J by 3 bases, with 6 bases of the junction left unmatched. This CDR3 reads CASSMNRGFGNTIYF. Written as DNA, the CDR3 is TGTGCCAGCAGCATGAACAGGGGGTTTGGAAACACCATATATTTT.

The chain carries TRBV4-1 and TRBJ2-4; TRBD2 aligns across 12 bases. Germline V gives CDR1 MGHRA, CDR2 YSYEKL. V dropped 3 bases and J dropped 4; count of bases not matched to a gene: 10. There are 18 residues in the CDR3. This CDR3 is CASSHVGLAGESKNIQYF. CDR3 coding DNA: TGCGCCAGCAGCCACGTGGGACTAGCGGGCGAATCGAAAAACATTCAGTACTTC.

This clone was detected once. Here the CDR3 reads CASSLNRDRSTIQYF. CDR3 in DNA: TGTGCCAGCAGCTTAAATCGAGATAGATCAACCATTCAGTACTTC. The V call is TRBV7-3, the J call TRBJ2-4; D ambiguous. Between the trimmed V and J ends, which lost 1 base and 9 bases, there was a span of 16 bases. Germline V gene lookup returns CDR1 SGHTA and CDR2 FQGTGA. The CDR3 spans 15 residues.

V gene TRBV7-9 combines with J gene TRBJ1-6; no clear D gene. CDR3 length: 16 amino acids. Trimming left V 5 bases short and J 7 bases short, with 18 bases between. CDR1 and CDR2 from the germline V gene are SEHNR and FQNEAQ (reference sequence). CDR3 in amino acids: CASSLEGRMANSPLHF. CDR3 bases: TGTGCCAGCAGCCTCGAGGGTCGGATGGCAAATTCACCCCTCCACTTT.

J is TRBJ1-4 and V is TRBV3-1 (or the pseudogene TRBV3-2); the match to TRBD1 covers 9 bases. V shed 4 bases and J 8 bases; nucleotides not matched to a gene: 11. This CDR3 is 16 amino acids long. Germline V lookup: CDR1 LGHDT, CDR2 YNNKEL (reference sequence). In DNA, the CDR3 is TGTGCCAGCAGCCGAACAAAGGGACAGGGAAAAGAAAAACTGTTTTTT. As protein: CASSRTKGQGKEKLFF.

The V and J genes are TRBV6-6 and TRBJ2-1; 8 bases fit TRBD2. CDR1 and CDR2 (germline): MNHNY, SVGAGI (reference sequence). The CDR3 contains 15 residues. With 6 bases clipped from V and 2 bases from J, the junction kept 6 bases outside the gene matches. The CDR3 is CASSQGLGPYNEQFF. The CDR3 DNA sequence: TGTGCCAGCAGCCAGGGACTAGGGCCCTACAATGAGCAGTTCTTC.

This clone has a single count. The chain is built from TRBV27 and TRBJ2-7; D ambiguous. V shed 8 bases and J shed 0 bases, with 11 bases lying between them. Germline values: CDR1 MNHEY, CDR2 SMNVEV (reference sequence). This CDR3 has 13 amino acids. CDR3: CASRFGASYEQYF. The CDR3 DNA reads TGTGCCAGCCGATTCGGCGCCTCCTACGAGCAGTACTTC.

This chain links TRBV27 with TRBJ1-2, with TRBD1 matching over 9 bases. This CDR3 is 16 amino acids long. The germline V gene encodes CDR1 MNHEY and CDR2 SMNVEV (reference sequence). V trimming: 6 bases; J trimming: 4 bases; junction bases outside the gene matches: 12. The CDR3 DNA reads TGTGCCAGCAGCCCTGGACAGGGGCGAGTATCCTATGGCTACACCTTC. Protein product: CASSPGQGRVSYGYTF.

For the CDR3, the DNA is TGTGCCAGCAGATACATAGCGGGGGGCGAGCAGTTCTTC. Its translation is CASRYIAGGEQFF. The genes are TRBV2 and TRBJ2-1; TRBD2 agrees at 10 bases. V lost 6 bases, J lost 10 bases, and 6 bases stayed unmatched. Germline CDR1 SNHLY, CDR2 FYNNEI. This CDR3 comprises 13 residues.

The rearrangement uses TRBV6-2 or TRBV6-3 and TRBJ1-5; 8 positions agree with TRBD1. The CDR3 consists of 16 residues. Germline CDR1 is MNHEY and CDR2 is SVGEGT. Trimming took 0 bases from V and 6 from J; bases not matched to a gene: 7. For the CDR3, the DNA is TGTGCCAGCAGTTACTCAACAGGGGGGTGGGGTCAGCCCCAGCATTTT. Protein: CASSYSTGGWGQPQHF.

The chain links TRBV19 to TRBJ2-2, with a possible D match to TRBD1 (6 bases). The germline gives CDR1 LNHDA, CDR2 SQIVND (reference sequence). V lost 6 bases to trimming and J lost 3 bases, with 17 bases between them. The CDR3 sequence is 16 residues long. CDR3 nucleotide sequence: TGTGCCAGTAGCAGACAGGTCGGCCAGCACACCGGGGAGCTGTTTTTT. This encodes CASSRQVGQHTGELFF.

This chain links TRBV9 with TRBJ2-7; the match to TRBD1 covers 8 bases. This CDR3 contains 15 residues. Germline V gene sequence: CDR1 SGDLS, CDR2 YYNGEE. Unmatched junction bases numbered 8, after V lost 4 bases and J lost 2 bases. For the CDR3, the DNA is TGTGCCAGCAGCCTTGGGACAGGTGCCCCCTACGAGCAGTACTTC. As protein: CASSLGTGAPYEQYF. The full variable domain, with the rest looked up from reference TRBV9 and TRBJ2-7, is DSGVTQTPKHLITATGQRVTLRCSPRSGDLSVYWYQQSLDQGLQFLIQYYNGEERAKGNILERFSAQQFPDLHSELNLSSLELGDSALYFCASSLGTGAPYEQYFGPGTRLTVT.

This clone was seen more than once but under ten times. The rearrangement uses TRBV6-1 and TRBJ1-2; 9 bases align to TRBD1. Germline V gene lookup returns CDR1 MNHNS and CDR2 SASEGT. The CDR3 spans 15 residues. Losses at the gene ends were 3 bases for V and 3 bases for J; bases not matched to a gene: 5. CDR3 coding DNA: TGTGCCAGCAGTGATCAACAGGGGGCTGACTATGGCTACACCTTC. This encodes CASSDQQGADYGYTF.

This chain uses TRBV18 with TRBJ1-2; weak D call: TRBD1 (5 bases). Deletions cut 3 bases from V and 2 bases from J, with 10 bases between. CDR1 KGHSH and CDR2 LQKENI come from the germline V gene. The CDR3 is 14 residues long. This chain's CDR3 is CASSPGRENYGYTF. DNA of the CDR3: TGTGCCAGCTCACCGGGACGGGAGAACTATGGCTACACCTTC.

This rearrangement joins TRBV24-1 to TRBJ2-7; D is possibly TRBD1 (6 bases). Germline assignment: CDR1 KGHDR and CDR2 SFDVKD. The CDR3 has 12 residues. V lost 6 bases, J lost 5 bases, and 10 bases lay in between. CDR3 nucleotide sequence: TGTGCCACCAGTCCCCAGGGGCACGAGCAGTACTTC. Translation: CATSPQGHEQYF.

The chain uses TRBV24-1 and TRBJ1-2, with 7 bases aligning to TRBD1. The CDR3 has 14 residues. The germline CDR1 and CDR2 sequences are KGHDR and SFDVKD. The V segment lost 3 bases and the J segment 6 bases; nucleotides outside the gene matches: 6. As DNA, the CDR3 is TGTGCCACCAGTGATGCCGGGACAGCTGATGGCTACACCTTC. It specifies CATSDAGTADGYTF.

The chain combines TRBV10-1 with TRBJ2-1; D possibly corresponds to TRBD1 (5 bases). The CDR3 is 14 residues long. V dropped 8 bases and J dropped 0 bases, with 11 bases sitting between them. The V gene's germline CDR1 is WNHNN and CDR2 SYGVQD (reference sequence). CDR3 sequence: CASGAGLSYNEQFF. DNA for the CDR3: TGCGCCAGCGGGGCTGGGCTCTCCTACAATGAGCAGTTCTTC.

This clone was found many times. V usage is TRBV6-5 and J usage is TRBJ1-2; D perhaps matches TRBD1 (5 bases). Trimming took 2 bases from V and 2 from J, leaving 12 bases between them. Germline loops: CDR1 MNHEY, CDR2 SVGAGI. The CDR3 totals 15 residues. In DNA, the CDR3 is TGTGCCAGCAGTTACGGGGCAGAGACAAACTATGGCTACACCTTC. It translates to CASSYGAETNYGYTF.

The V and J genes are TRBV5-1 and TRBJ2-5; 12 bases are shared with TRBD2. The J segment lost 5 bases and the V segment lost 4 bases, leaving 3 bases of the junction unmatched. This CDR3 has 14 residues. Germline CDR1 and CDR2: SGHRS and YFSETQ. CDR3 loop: CASSGGTSGETQYF. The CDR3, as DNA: TGCGCCAGCAGCGGAGGGACTAGCGGGGAGACCCAGTACTTC.

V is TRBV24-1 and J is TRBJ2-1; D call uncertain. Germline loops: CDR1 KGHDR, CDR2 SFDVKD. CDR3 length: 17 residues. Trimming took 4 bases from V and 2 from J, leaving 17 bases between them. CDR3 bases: TGTGCCACCAGTGACAATTCTGGCCTCTTACCCTACAATGAGCAGTTCTTC. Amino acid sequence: CATSDNSGLLPYNEQFF.

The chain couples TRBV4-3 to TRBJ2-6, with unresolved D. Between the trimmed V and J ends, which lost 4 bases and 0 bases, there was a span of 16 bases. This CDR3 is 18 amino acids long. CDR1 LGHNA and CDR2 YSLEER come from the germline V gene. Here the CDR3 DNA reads TGCGCCAGCAGCCCCGCTGGCAGCTTTTCCTCTGGGGCCAACGTCCTGACTTTC. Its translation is CASSPAGSFSSGANVLTF.

The CDR3 nucleotides are TGTGCCAGCAGCCCAGAGGTCATGCGTTACTATGGCTACACCTTC. It specifies CASSPEVMRYYGYTF. The chain joins TRBV7-9 to TRBJ1-2; D remains ambiguous. The ends were cut back, 5 bases at V and 3 bases at J, with 16 bases in the middle. The CDR3 totals 15 residues. The germline V gene has CDR1 SEHNR and CDR2 FQNEAQ (reference sequence).

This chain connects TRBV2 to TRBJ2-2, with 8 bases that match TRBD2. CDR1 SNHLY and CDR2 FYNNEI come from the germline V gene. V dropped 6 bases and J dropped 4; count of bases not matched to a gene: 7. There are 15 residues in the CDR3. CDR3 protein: CASSERGPFTGELFF. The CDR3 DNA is TGTGCCAGCAGCGAGCGGGGGCCGTTCACCGGGGAGCTGTTTTTT.

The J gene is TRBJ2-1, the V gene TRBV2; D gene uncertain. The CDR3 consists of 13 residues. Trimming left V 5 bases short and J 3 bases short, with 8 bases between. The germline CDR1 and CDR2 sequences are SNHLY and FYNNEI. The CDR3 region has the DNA TGTGCCAGCAGTATCCAGAACTACAATGAGCAGTTCTTC. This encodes CASSIQNYNEQFF.

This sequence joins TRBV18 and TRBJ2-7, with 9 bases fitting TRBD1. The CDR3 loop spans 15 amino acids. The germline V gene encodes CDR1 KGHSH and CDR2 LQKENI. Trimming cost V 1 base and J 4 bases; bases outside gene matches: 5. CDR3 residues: CASSPLAGQGYEQYF. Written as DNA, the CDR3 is TGTGCCAGCTCACCACTCGCAGGACAGGGGTACGAGCAGTACTTC.

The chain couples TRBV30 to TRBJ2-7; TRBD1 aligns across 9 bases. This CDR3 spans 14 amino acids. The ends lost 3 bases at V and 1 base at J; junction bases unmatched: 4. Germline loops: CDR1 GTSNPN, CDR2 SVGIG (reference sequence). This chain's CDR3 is CAWSPGQGSYEQYF. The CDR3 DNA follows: TGTGCCTGGAGCCCGGGACAGGGTTCCTACGAGCAGTACTTC.

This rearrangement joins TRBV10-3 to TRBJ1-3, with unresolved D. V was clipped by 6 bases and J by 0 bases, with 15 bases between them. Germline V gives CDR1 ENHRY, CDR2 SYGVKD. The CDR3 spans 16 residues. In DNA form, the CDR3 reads TGTGCCATCAGCGCCTACGACACGAGCTCTGGAAACACCATATATTTT. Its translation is CAISAYDTSSGNTIYF.

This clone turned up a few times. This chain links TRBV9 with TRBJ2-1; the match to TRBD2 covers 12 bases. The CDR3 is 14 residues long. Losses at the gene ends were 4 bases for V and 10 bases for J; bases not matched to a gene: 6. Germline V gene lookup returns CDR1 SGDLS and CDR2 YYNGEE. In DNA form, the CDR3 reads TGTGCCAGCAGCCCCTCCGGGACTAGCGGGGAGCAGTTCTTC. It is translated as CASSPSGTSGEQFF.